This T cell receptor (beta chain) was retrieved from a study of shared clonotypes between healthy human individuals. Whole-study results and caveats: The naive CD4 repertoires of several donors were compared, and roughly 5% of clonotypes were shared.

Concerning this clone itself: Its cognate antigen is unknown.

CDR1 PRHDT and CDR2 FYEKMQ come from the germline V gene (reference sequence). This CDR3 contains 16 residues. V dropped 5 bases and J dropped 2 bases, with 13 bases sitting between them. Sequencing used immunoSEQ multiplex PCR; TCRdb keeps in-frame clones, though not all of them. This table holds over 300,000 clones, about nine tenths found once. The chain combines TRBV13 with TRBJ1-6, with D perhaps matching TRBD1 (5 bases). The clonotype originates from a man aged 18-30 years in good health. Sequencing input: memory CD8+ T cells sorted from blood. Indicated subset: CD45RO+ cells pooled with CCR7-negative TemRA cells. The CDR3 reads CASSAWGLTYNSPLHF. The CDR3 nucleotides are TGTGCCAGCAGCGCATGGGGACTGACCTATAATTCACCCCTCCACTTT.